This TCR beta chain comes out of a study of cytomegalovirus exposure and HLA in healthy donors. Germline CDR1 reads MRHNA; CDR2 reads SNTAGT. The CDR3 runs to 15 residues. Germline trimming cut 6 bases from V and 7 bases from J; bases unmatched to any gene: 10. As to this clone: Its cognate antigen is unknown.

The PCR was carried out with 60 Vbeta primers and 13 Jbeta primers. Data came from immunoSEQ multiplex PCR; TCRdb stores just in-frame clones and leaves some out. The table has about 110,000 clones, about 73% seen once. Despite likely unrecorded immune exposures, the donors were nominally healthy at the time of sampling. Study-wide points: The sole available immune exposure information was CMV serostatus. According to a later analysis, donors in an Asian-associated ancestry cluster reportedly had fewer N-insertions than the approximately 730-donor mean.

The sequenced sample was PBMCs. The receptor's source is a woman aged 25 to 39 in good health and CMV-seronegative. The chain is built from TRBV6-4 and TRBJ2-1, with 9 bases lining up with TRBD2. The DNA for the CDR3 is TGTGCCAGCAGGTGGACTAGCGAGACTTGGAATGAGCAGTTCTTC. It yields the protein CASRWTSETWNEQFF.